These T cell receptor beta chains were read from a single sample in a study of blood T cell repertoires in COVID-19. Some clones are missing from TCRdb's copy, which holds only in-frame ones; the method was immunoSEQ multiplex PCR. The repertoire holds about 280,000 clones, with almost 85% as singletons. Input material: peripheral blood. These receptors all stem from a man aged 45-65 years with active or convalescent COVID-19. Both conserved end residues are part of each CDR3. Each record gives: CDR3 protein, CDR3 DNA, V gene, clone size, D gene, J gene, CDR3 length. D genes are given only for firm matches. Clone size is not always given. Where it is, it says once, few, many or a class for expanded clones.

CASSIGQGGYQPQHF TGTGCCAGTAGTATAGGACAGGGGGGTTATCAGCCCCAGCATTTT TRBV19 - TRBD1 TRBJ1-5 15
CASSFSDLYQETQYF TGTGCCAGCAGTTTTAGCGACCTGTACCAAGAGACCCAGTACTTC TRBV6-5 few - TRBJ2-5 15
CASSHSSGRVTDTQYF TGTGCCAGCAGCCATTCTAGCGGGAGGGTCACAGATACGCAGTATTTT TRBV5-4 few TRBD2 TRBJ2-3 16
CASEGQGFSGELFF TGTGCCAGCGAGGGACAGGGGTTTTCCGGGGAGCTGTTTTTT TRBV6-5 - TRBD1 TRBJ2-2 14
CASRGYHLEGNEQFF TGTGCCAGCAGGGGATACCACCTAGAGGGCAATGAGCAGTTCTTC TRBV6-5 - - TRBJ2-1 15
CSVVQGNYGYTF TGCAGCGTGGTCCAGGGGAACTATGGCTACACCTTC TRBV29-1 - - TRBJ1-2 12
CASSPPGQVSGYTF TGTGCCAGCTCACCACCGGGACAGGTTAGCGGCTACACCTTC TRBV18 once TRBD1 TRBJ1-2 14
CASSLGGPGTGANSPLHF TGTGCCAGCAGCTTAGGGGGCCCCGGGACAGGGGCTAATTCACCCCTCCACTTT TRBV7-8 few TRBD1 TRBJ1-6 18
CASSPAGGYRTF TGTGCCAGCAGCCCTGCAGGTGGATACCGTACCTTC TRBV27 - - TRBJ1-2 12
CASSTDSSGSWGTDTQYF TGTGCCAGTAGTACCGACTCTAGCGGGAGTTGGGGCACAGATACGCAGTATTTT TRBV19 - TRBD2 TRBJ2-3 18
CASSLGVSWNEQFF TGTGCCAGCAGCTTAGGAGTCTCCTGGAATGAGCAGTTCTTC TRBV7-2 - - TRBJ2-1 14
CASSLPRGNTEAFF TGTGCCAGCAGCCTCCCTAGGGGGAACACTGAAGCTTTCTTT TRBV28 - - TRBJ1-1 14
CASSPKTGTVNVLTF TGTGCCAGCAGCCCAAAGACAGGGACTGTTAACGTCCTGACTTTC TRBV7-3 - - TRBJ2-6 15
CASSSGTTSYEQYF TGTGCCAGCAGCTCCGGGACAACCTCCTACGAGCAGTACTTC TRBV28 - - TRBJ2-7 14
CASSLGNRGTYEQYF TGCGCCAGCAGCTTGGGCAACAGGGGGACCTACGAGCAGTACTTC TRBV5-1 few TRBD1 TRBJ2-7 15
CASISDRGPGNTIYF TGTGCCAGCATTAGCGACAGGGGCCCTGGAAACACCATATATTTT TRBV2 - TRBD1 TRBJ1-3 15
CASSRRGTSGFRTQYF TGTGCCAGCAGCCGGAGGGGGACTAGCGGCTTTCGGACCCAGTACTTC TRBV7-8 - TRBD2 TRBJ2-5 16
CASSQDRSTEAFF TGTGCCAGCAGCCAGGACAGGTCCACTGAAGCTTTCTTT TRBV11-2 - TRBD1 TRBJ1-1 13
CASRNGGGTNEKLFF TGTGCCAGCAGAAACGGTGGAGGGACCAATGAAAAACTGTTTTTT TRBV6-5 - - TRBJ1-4 15
CASSPGVFQPQHF TGCGCCAGCAGCCCGGGGGTATTCCAGCCCCAGCATTTT TRBV4-1 - - TRBJ1-5 13
CSVGLAANTGELFF TGCAGCGTTGGACTAGCGGCGAACACCGGGGAGCTGTTTTTT TRBV29-1 - TRBD2 TRBJ2-2 14
CASSEDGGVTIYF TGTGCCAGCAGTGAAGATGGAGGAGTCACCATATATTTT TRBV2 - - TRBJ1-3 13
CATGLTSGSYEQYF TGTGCCACCGGATTGACTAGCGGGAGTTACGAGCAGTACTTC TRBV10-3 - TRBD2 TRBJ2-7 14
CASRRGGLNTEAFF TGTGCCAGCAGACGAGGGGGATTGAACACTGAAGCTTTCTTT TRBV28 - - TRBJ1-1 14
CATQGPAKNIQYF TGTGCCACCCAGGGTCCGGCCAAAAACATTCAGTACTTC TRBV27 - - TRBJ2-4 13
CASTQRENSPLHF TGTGCCAGCACCCAAAGGGAGAATTCACCCCTCCACTTT TRBV19 - - TRBJ1-6 13
CASSGRGLYQPQHF TGTGCCAGCTCCGGGCGAGGGTTGTATCAGCCCCAGCATTTT TRBV2 once - TRBJ1-5 14
CASSGTRGNIQYF TGTGCCAGCAGCGGTACGCGCGGAAACATTCAGTACTTC TRBV11-2 - - TRBJ2-4 13
CASSLQSGNEQFF TGCGCCAGCAGCTTGCAGTCGGGAAATGAGCAGTTCTTC TRBV5-1 - - TRBJ2-1 13
CASSPPGSIYEQYF TGTGCCAGCAGTCCCCCGGGGAGCATCTACGAGCAGTACTTC TRBV28 - - TRBJ2-7 14